The 10 T cell receptor beta chains reported below all come from one sample, sequenced in a study of blood T cell repertoires in COVID-19. Method: immunoSEQ multiplex PCR; TCRdb's copy keeps in-frame clones and lacks some. The sample has over 200,000 clones; roughly four fifths are singletons. The sample comprised PBMCs or T cells enriched from blood (not recorded which). The receptors were sampled from a man aged 60-69 years who had recovered from COVID-19.

This chain uses TRBV7-8 with TRBJ2-2, with a weak D call TRBD2 (5 bases). Trimming left V 5 bases short and J 0 bases short, with 7 bases between. This CDR3 spans 14 amino acids. Per the germline V gene, CDR1 is SGHVS and CDR2 is FQNEAQ. CDR3 protein: CASSLLANTGELFF. CDR3 DNA sequence: TGTGCCAGCAGCCTACTAGCGAACACCGGGGAGCTGTTTTTT. Together with reference TRBV7-8 and TRBJ2-2, the CDR3 gives the full variable domain: GAGVSQSPRYKVAKRGQDVALRCDPISGHVSLFWYQQALGQGPEFLTYFQNEAQLDKSGLPSDRFFAERPEGSVSTLKIQRTQQEDSAVYLCASSLLANTGELFFGEGSRLTVL.

This clone was observed once. V is TRBV7-3 and J is TRBJ2-1; D uncertain. The CDR3 sequence is 13 residues long. Germline lookup yields CDR1 SGHTA and CDR2 FQGTGA. V was shortened by 2 bases and J by 7 bases, with 9 bases between the two germline ends. The CDR3 DNA sequence: TGTGCCAGCAGCTTATATAGTACGAATGAGCAGTTCTTC. Amino acids: CASSLYSTNEQFF.

There are a few counts of this clone. J is TRBJ1-1 and V is TRBV5-4; D unresolved. Germline CDR1 and CDR2: SGHNT and YYREEE (reference sequence). Trimming cost V 0 bases and J 1 base, with 10 bases left between them. CDR3 length: 15 amino acids. CDR3 in amino acids: CASSLEPWRNTEAFF. The DNA of the CDR3 is TGTGCCAGCAGCTTGGAACCATGGAGGAACACTGAAGCTTTCTTT. The full variable domain, rest sourced from reference TRBV5-4 and TRBJ1-1, is ETGVTQSPTHLIKTRGQQVTLRCSSQSGHNTVSWYQQALGQGPQFIFQYYREEENGRGNFPPRFSGLQFPNYSSELNVNALELDDSALYLCASSLEPWRNTEAFFGQGTRLTVV.

This chain links TRBV3-1 (or the pseudogene TRBV3-2) with TRBJ2-5; tentatively, D is TRBD2 (5 bases). V was clipped by 4 bases and J by 5 bases, with 14 bases between them. This CDR3 region has 14 residues. The germline CDR1 and CDR2 sequences are LGHDT and YNNKEL (reference sequence). The CDR3, as DNA: TGTGCCAGCAGCCCCCCCCGGACTGGGGAGACCCAGTACTTC. This gives the protein CASSPPRTGETQYF.

The chain links TRBV19 to TRBJ2-6; TRBD1 aligns across 8 bases. CDR1 and CDR2 from the germline V gene are LNHDA and SQIVND (reference sequence). The CDR3 contains 15 residues. Trimming cost V 5 bases and J 4 bases; bases outside gene matches: 4. CDR3 coding DNA: TGTGCCAGTAGTTCACGGACAGGGGGGGCCAACGTCCTGACTTTC. Protein: CASSSRTGGANVLTF. Full variable domain (missing parts from reference TRBV19 and TRBJ2-6): DGGITQSPKYLFRKEGQNVTLSCEQNLNHDAMYWYRQDPGQGLRLIYYSQIVNDFQKGDIAEGYSVSREKKESFPLTVTSAQKNPTAFYLCASSSRTGGANVLTFGAGSRLTVL.

This clone was recorded once. The rearrangement joins TRBV12-3 or TRBV12-4 to TRBJ1-4; TRBD1 is a possible D gene (5 bases). The V end lost 3 bases, the J end lost 8 bases, and 10 bases lay between the germline ends. The CDR3 has 13 residues. The CDR3 sequence is CASSFEGREKLFF. The CDR3 DNA reads as TGTGCCAGCAGTTTCGAGGGGAGGGAAAAACTGTTTTTT.

This clone has more than one count but fewer than ten. The chain has TRBV7-2 and TRBJ1-4, with TRBD1 as a possible D gene (6 bases). CDR3 size: 16 residues. Germline values: CDR1 SGHTA, CDR2 FQGNSA. V was cut by 5 bases and J by 0 bases, with 13 bases left in between. The CDR3 bases are TGTGCCAGCAGCACCGGACAGCGTGCAACTAATGAAAAACTGTTTTTT. As protein: CASSTGQRATNEKLFF.

The V call is TRBV2, the J call TRBJ1-5, with 7 bases identical to TRBD1. The trim removed 3 bases at V and 4 bases at J, leaving 6 bases unmatched. This CDR3 spans 15 amino acids. Germline V gives CDR1 SNHLY, CDR2 FYNNEI. CDR3 loop: CASSDQGGLNQPQHF. In nucleotides, the CDR3 is TGTGCCAGCAGTGATCAAGGGGGCCTAAATCAGCCCCAGCATTTT.

The chain recombines TRBV6-4 with TRBJ1-5; D perhaps matches TRBD1 (5 bases). Trimming stripped 3 bases from V and 7 bases from J, with 16 bases between. Germline assignment: CDR1 MRHNA and CDR2 SNTAGT. The CDR3 loop spans 15 amino acids. For the CDR3, the DNA is TGTGCCAGCAGTGAATCTGCAGGGTTTGGGCAGCCCCAGCATTTT. As protein: CASSESAGFGQPQHF.

The genes are TRBV2 and TRBJ1-5; possibly TRBD1 for D (5 bases). Looked up from germline, CDR1 is SNHLY and CDR2 is FYNNEI. Between the trimmed V and J ends, which lost 11 bases and 11 bases, there was a span of 16 bases. This CDR3 is built from 11 residues. CDR3 DNA: TGTGCCTCTCAAGGGCGGGGGGCCCAGCATTTT. This codes for CASQGRGAQHF.